The present T cell receptor beta chain was sequenced within a study of blood T cell repertoires in COVID-19. Study-level background: T cells, B-cell-depleted T cells, or PBMCs supplied cDNA or gDNA.

From germline, CDR1 is SGHRS and CDR2 YFSETQ. V shed 1 base and J shed 8 bases, with 10 bases lying between them. The CDR3 spans 13 residues. Using immunoSEQ multiplex PCR, the repertoire was profiled, and TCRdb retains in-frame clones only, with some absent. The sample yields 190,000 or so clones, 83% seen once. The chain is built from TRBV5-1 and TRBJ1-3, with D uncertain. This TCR derives from a man aged 50 or older with active or convalescent COVID-19. The specimen was peripheral blood. CDR3: CASSLTFGDTIYF. In nucleotides, the CDR3 is TGCGCCAGCAGCTTGACGTTCGGGGACACCATATATTTT.